This is a list of T cell receptor beta chains from one sample in a study of blood T cell repertoires in COVID-19. Profiled with immunoSEQ multiplex PCR; TCRdb holds only in-frame clones, not every one. The sample comprises 250,000 to 350,000 clones, 85% of which are singletons, and approximately 3.8% rests with the top ten. Sequencing was carried out using peripheral blood. The receptors derive from a woman aged 50 to 60 with active or convalescent COVID-19. Each CDR3 is given with its conserved first and last residue. A D gene is named only where the DNA matches it firmly. The listing skips clone size in some rows; elsewhere it reads once, few, many or a size class.

clone size	J gene	D gene	V gene	CDR3 DNA	CDR3 protein
NA	TRBJ2-3	TRBD2	TRBV5-3	TGTGCCAGGCGGGACACTTTAGCGGGAGGTCACACAGATACGCAGTATTTT	CARRDTLAGGHTDTQYF
NA	TRBJ1-2	NA	TRBV28	TGTGCCAGCACCGGGGCAGGGGTCGCAGGCTATGGCTACACCTTC	CASTGAGVAGYGYTF
NA	TRBJ1-2	NA	TRBV28	TGTGCCAGCAGTGCACAGGGCTTTGCTGGCTACACCTTC	CASSAQGFAGYTF
NA	TRBJ1-1	TRBD1	TRBV20-1	TGCAGTGCTAGTCAGGGGGCGCAGAGCGCTTTCTTT	CSASQGAQSAFF
NA	TRBJ1-1	NA	TRBV3-1/TRBV3-2	TGTGCCAGCAGCCAAGATACAGGGTGGAACCCTGAAGCTTTCTTT	CASSQDTGWNPEAFF
NA	TRBJ1-3	TRBD1	TRBV18	TGTGCCAGCTCGACAGGGAACTCTGGAAACACCATATATTTT	CASSTGNSGNTIYF
NA	TRBJ1-1	NA	TRBV6-1	TGTGCCAGCAGTGAACAGGTGTTCAACACTGAAGCTTTCTTT	CASSEQVFNTEAFF
NA	TRBJ2-3	TRBD2	TRBV11-2	TGTGCCAGCAGCTTAGCCCGGACTAGGGTGCAGTATTTT	CASSLARTRVQYF
NA	TRBJ2-7	NA	TRBV3-1/TRBV3-2	TGTGCCAGCAGCCAGTTCACGCAGGGGTCCGAGCAGTACTTC	CASSQFTQGSEQYF
NA	TRBJ2-6	TRBD1	TRBV9	TGTGCCAGCAGCGTAGTGGGGACAGGGGCCCCTGGGGCCAACGTCCTGACTTTC	CASSVVGTGAPGANVLTF
NA	TRBJ2-7	NA	TRBV5-1	TGCGCCAGCAGCTTGGGGGACTCGCTCTCCTACGAGCAGTACTTC	CASSLGDSLSYEQYF
NA	TRBJ2-1	TRBD1	TRBV5-1	TGCGCCAGCAGCCCGGGAGCCGGGACAGGGAACTACAATGAGCAGTTCTTC	CASSPGAGTGNYNEQFF
NA	TRBJ1-4	TRBD1	TRBV5-1	TGCGCCAGCAGCTTGGATGGGACAGCCCGGGAAAAACTGTTTTTT	CASSLDGTAREKLFF
NA	TRBJ1-2	TRBD1	TRBV28	TGTGCCAGCAGTTCAACCGGAGAACAGGGGGTGAACTATGGCTACACCTTC	CASSSTGEQGVNYGYTF
once	TRBJ2-6	NA	TRBV7-2	TGTGCCAGCAGCTTGCAGGGCCCTGGGGCCAACGTCCTGACTTTC	CASSLQGPGANVLTF
NA	TRBJ2-1	TRBD2	TRBV10-2	TGCGCCAGCACTAGCGGGAGTTATGAGCAGTTCTTC	CASTSGSYEQFF
NA	TRBJ2-1	TRBD2	TRBV27	TGTGCCAGCAGTTTAGGACTAGCGGGAGGGGGTGAGCAGTTCTTC	CASSLGLAGGGEQFF